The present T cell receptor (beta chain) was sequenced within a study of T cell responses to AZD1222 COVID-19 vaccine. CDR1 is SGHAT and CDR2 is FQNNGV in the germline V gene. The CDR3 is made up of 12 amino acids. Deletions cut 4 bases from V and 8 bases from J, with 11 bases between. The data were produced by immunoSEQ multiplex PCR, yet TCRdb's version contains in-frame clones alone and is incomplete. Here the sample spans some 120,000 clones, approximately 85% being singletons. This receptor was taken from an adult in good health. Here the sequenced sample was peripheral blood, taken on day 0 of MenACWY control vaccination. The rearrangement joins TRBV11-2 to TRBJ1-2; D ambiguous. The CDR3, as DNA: TGTGCCAGCAGCTCCCAGTCCGGAGGCTACACCTTC. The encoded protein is CASSSQSGGYTF.